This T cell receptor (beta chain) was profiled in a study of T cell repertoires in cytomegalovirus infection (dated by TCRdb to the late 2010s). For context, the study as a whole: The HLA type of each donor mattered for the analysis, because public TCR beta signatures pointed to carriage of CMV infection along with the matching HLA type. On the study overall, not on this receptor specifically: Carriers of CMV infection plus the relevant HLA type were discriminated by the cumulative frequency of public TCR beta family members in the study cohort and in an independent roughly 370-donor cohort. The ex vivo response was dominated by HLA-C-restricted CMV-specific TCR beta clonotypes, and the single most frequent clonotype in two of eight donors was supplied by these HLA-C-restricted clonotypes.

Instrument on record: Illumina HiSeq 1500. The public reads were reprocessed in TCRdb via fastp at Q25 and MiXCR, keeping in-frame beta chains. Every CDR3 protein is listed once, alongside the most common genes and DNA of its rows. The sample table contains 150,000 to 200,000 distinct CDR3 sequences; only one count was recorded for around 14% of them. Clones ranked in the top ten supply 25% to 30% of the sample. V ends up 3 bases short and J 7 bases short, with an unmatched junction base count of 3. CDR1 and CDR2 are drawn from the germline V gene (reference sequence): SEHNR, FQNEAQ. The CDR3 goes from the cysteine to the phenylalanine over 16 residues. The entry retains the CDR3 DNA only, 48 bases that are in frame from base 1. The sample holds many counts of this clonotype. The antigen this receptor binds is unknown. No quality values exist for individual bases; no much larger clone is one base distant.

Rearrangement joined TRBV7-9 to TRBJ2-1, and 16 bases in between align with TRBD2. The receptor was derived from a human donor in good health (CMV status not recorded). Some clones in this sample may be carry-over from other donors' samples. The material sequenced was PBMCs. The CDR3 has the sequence CASSFPGLAGGNEQFF. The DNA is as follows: TGTGCCAGCAGCTTCCCGGGACTAGCGGGAGGGAATGAGCAGTTCTTC.